The T cell receptor beta chain described here comes from a study of blood T cell repertoires in COVID-19. About the research overall: There were acute and convalescent COVID-19 samples, and they came from the United States, Italy and Spain.

The germline V gene has CDR1 MNHEY and CDR2 SMNVEV (reference sequence). Trimming at V came to 6 bases and at J to 4 bases, leaving 12 bases not matched to a gene. This CDR3 has 15 residues. Per the original data handling: Using reference gene primer amplification, nucleated cell counts were estimated. Produced via immunoSEQ multiplex PCR; TCRdb's table is partial and in-frame only. The DNA was the basis for D and trimming; V, J and clone size are from that table. The sample yields hundreds of thousands of clones, around nine tenths seen once. The genes are TRBV27 and TRBJ2-7, with 7 bases aligning to TRBD2. This TCR derives from a woman between 40 and 50 years old who had recovered from COVID-19. The sample was PBMCs or T cells enriched from blood (not recorded which). CDR3 nucleotides: TGTGCCAGCAGGGCGAGGGCTAGCGGAGAGTACGAGCAGTACTTC. It specifies CASRARASGEYEQYF.